These 31 T cell receptor beta chains were sequenced from one sample in a study of T-cell reconstitution after alpha-beta-depleted transplantation in children. A library of TCRbeta sequences, prepared with unique molecular identifiers, was generated. TCRdb reprocessed the PCR reads with MiXCR, giving one entry per CDR3 protein. The sample consists of fewer than 700,000 distinct CDR3 sequences, roughly 13% of them appearing once. Sequenced here: PBMCs, mostly from graft donor cells, sampled 360 days after TCRalphabeta/CD19-depleted stem cell transplant. The receptors here all came from a male patient younger than 18 who had a stem cell transplant for acute myeloid leukemia, so the T cells may come from the graft donor.

The gene calls are TRBV7-3 and TRBJ2-3; a possible D gene is TRBD2 (5 bases). Germline values: CDR1 SGHTA, CDR2 FQGTGA. CDR3 length: 14 amino acids. V lost 3 bases, J lost 4 bases, and 11 bases lay in between. The CDR3 region has the DNA TGTGCCAGCAGCTTTAATAGCGCTCCAGATACGCAGTATTTT. Its protein product is CASSFNSAPDTQYF. Using reference TRBV7-3 and TRBJ2-3 for the parts outside the CDR3, the full variable domain is GAGVSQTPSNKVTEKGKYVELRCDPISGHTALYWYRQSLGQGPEFLIYFQGTGAADDSGLPNDRFFAVRPEGSVSTLKIQRTERGDSAVYLCASSFNSAPDTQYFGPGTRLTVL.

This rearrangement joins TRBV4-3 to TRBJ2-1, with 10 bases matching TRBD2. Germline lookup yields CDR1 LGHNA and CDR2 YSLEER. J gave up 5 bases and V 2 bases, and 3 bases lay outside the gene matches. The CDR3 runs 15 residues. CDR3 bases: TGCGCCAGCAGCCAAATCCTAGCGGGAGACAATGAGCAGTTCTTC. Protein product: CASSQILAGDNEQFF.

This clonotype was observed many times. The chain uses TRBV7-2 and TRBJ2-7, with D tentatively TRBD2 (5 bases). V lost 5 bases and J 2 bases, leaving 10 bases between the germline ends. The CDR3 has 13 amino acids. The V gene's germline CDR1 is SGHTA and CDR2 FQGNSA. The CDR3 loop is CASSRGRAYEQYF. CDR3 nucleotide sequence: TGTGCCAGCAGCCGAGGGAGAGCCTACGAGCAGTACTTC.

This clonotype was found a few times. The V and J genes are TRBV7-8 and TRBJ2-1, with D unresolved. Germline V CDR1 and CDR2: SGHVS, FQNEAQ. The CDR3 covers 18 residues. The V end lost 2 bases, the J end lost 5 bases, and 22 bases lay between the germline ends. CDR3 sequence: CASSLTSSEPLSNNEQFF. CDR3 coding DNA: TGTGCCAGCAGCTTAACTTCGTCCGAACCACTTAGCAACAATGAGCAGTTCTTC. The full variable domain, in which reference TRBV7-8 and TRBJ2-1 provide the parts outside the CDR3, is GAGVSQSPRYKVAKRGQDVALRCDPISGHVSLFWYQQALGQGPEFLTYFQNEAQLDKSGLPSDRFFAERPEGSVSTLKIQRTQQEDSAVYLCASSLTSSEPLSNNEQFFGPGTRLTVL.

In its sample, this clonotype was seen a few times. The gene calls are TRBV5-1 and TRBJ1-1; 7 nucleotides agree with TRBD1. Germline V gene lookup returns CDR1 SGHRS and CDR2 YFSETQ. V was clipped by 3 bases and J by 12 bases; unmatched bases: 11. The CDR3 spans 13 residues. As DNA, the CDR3 is TGCGCCAGCAGCTCAGGGGGAGGAGGGGCAACTTTCTTT. This translates into CASSSGGGGATFF.

This clonotype was recorded many times. The chain joins TRBV28 to TRBJ2-1, with D unresolved. CDR1 is MDHEN and CDR2 is SYDVKM in the germline V gene. This CDR3 contains 13 residues. V dropped 5 bases and J dropped 6 bases, with 11 bases sitting between them. The CDR3 DNA is TGTGCCAGCAGTCTTCAGAACCTCAATGAGCAGTTCTTC. It encodes CASSLQNLNEQFF.

This clonotype was detected ten times or more. The chain carries TRBV28 and TRBJ1-2; D possibly corresponds to TRBD1 (5 bases). The CDR3 is 12 residues long. From germline, CDR1 is MDHEN and CDR2 SYDVKM. V lost 8 bases to trimming and J lost 4 bases, with 11 bases between them. This CDR3 is CASRGAIYGYTF. The DNA of the CDR3 is TGTGCCAGCCGCGGGGCGATCTATGGCTACACCTTC.

In its sample, this clonotype was seen many times. The V and J genes are TRBV4-3 and TRBJ2-1, with D maybe TRBD1 (5 bases). This CDR3 region has 13 residues. The V gene lost 1 base and the J gene lost 8 bases, with 9 bases spanning the gap. CDR1 LGHNA and CDR2 YSLEER come from the germline V gene. This CDR3 is CASSQAQGDEQFF. The CDR3 DNA reads TGCGCCAGCAGCCAAGCTCAGGGTGATGAGCAGTTCTTC.

V usage is TRBV12-3 or TRBV12-4 and J usage is TRBJ2-4; TRBD1 or TRBD2 may be the D gene (5 bases each). The germline V and J ends were trimmed by 4 bases and 0 bases, with 7 bases remaining between them. There are 14 residues in the CDR3. The chain's CDR3 is CASSSGTAKNIQYF. As DNA, the CDR3 is TGTGCCAGCAGTTCCGGGACAGCCAAAAACATTCAGTACTTC.

This clonotype has at least ten counts. The CDR3 sequence: CASSLRAGWGAQSSYNEQFF. Here the CDR3 DNA reads TGTGCCAGCAGTTTAAGGGCTGGGTGGGGGGCACAATCCTCCTACAATGAGCAGTTCTTC. This chain joins TRBV28 and TRBJ2-1; D assignment may be TRBD1 or TRBD2 (6 bases each). Deletions cut 2 bases from V and 0 bases from J, with 23 bases between. The CDR3 has 20 amino acids. Per the germline V gene, CDR1 is MDHEN and CDR2 is SYDVKM.

The chain is built from TRBV20-1 and TRBJ2-7; 13 nucleotides agree with TRBD2. With 5 bases clipped from V and 2 bases from J, the junction kept 6 bases outside the gene matches. The CDR3 totals 15 residues. CDR1 and CDR2 (germline): DFQATT, SNEGSKA (reference sequence). CDR3 loop: CSAGRLAGGTYEQYF. The DNA of the CDR3 is TGCAGTGCTGGTCGACTAGCGGGAGGTACCTACGAGCAGTACTTC.

This chain connects TRBV20-1 to TRBJ2-7; TRBD2 is a possible D gene (5 bases). V was shortened by 2 bases and J by 0 bases, with 8 bases between the two germline ends. Per germline, CDR1 DFQATT and CDR2 SNEGSKA (reference sequence). This CDR3 has 13 residues. The CDR3 DNA reads as TGCAGTGCTAGAAGGGAGAACTCCTACGAGCAGTACTTC. Translating it yields CSARRENSYEQYF.

The CDR3 reads CSVGYDYEQYF. The CDR3 DNA reads TGCAGCGTTGGATATGATTACGAGCAGTACTTC. The V call is TRBV29-1, the J call TRBJ2-7; no clear D. V lost 4 bases to trimming and J lost 4 bases, with 8 bases between them. Germline V CDR1 and CDR2: SQVTM, ANQGSEA. The CDR3 length is 11 residues.

The CDR3 reads CATSRDLGLAGTYYEQYF. DNA of the CDR3: TGTGCCACCAGCAGAGATTTGGGGCTAGCGGGAACTTACTACGAGCAGTACTTC. The rearrangement links TRBV15 to TRBJ2-7; TRBD2 aligns across 9 bases. V lost 0 bases, J lost 3 bases, and 12 bases stayed unmatched. The CDR3 sequence is 18 residues long. Germline assignment: CDR1 LNHNV and CDR2 YYDKDF (reference sequence).

This clonotype was counted only a few times. The chain recombines TRBV20-1 with TRBJ2-3; TRBD2 agrees at 9 bases. Germline loops: CDR1 DFQATT, CDR2 SNEGSKA (reference sequence). This CDR3 contains 13 residues. V lost 5 bases to trimming and J lost 5 bases; unmatched junction nucleotides: 5. The CDR3 nucleotides are TGCAGTGCTCAGCGGGAGGTGATAGATACGCAGTATTTT. Translation gives CSAQREVIDTQYF.

This clonotype was observed a handful of times. The chain links TRBV28 to TRBJ2-2; unclear D gene. The CDR3 has 18 residues. Between the trimmed V and J ends, which lost 2 bases and 4 bases, there was a span of 20 bases. Germline assignment: CDR1 MDHEN and CDR2 SYDVKM. CDR3 sequence (DNA): TGTGCCAGCAGTTTACCCCTCGCCGTCGACGGCGTCACCGGGGAGCTGTTTTTT. Its translation is CASSLPLAVDGVTGELFF.

This clonotype was detected many times. The V and J genes are TRBV20-1 and TRBJ2-7, with D hard to call. The V gene lost 4 bases and the J gene lost 2 bases, with 6 bases spanning the gap. CDR1 DFQATT and CDR2 SNEGSKA come from the germline V gene (reference sequence). This CDR3 contains 11 residues. The DNA for the CDR3 is TGCAGTGCTATGAAGACCTACGAGCAGTACTTC. Translated, it gives CSAMKTYEQYF.

The rearrangement joins TRBV11-1 to TRBJ2-1, with TRBD1 matching 10 bases. J gave up 9 bases and V 3 bases, and 20 bases lay outside the gene matches. CDR3 size: 19 residues. Germline CDR1 and CDR2: SGHAT and FQDESV (reference sequence). CDR3 amino acids: CASSFRDRGIWWPGGEQFF. The CDR3 DNA reads as TGTGCCAGCAGCTTCCGGGACAGGGGAATTTGGTGGCCCGGCGGTGAGCAGTTCTTC. The complete variable domain, with remaining parts taken from reference TRBV11-1 and TRBJ2-1, reads EAEVAQSPRYKITEKSQAVAFWCDPISGHATLYWYRQILGQGPELLVQFQDESVVDDSQLPKDRFSAERLKGVDSTLKIQPAELGDSAMYLCASSFRDRGIWWPGGEQFFGPGTRLTVL.

This clonotype was seen many times. The rearrangement links TRBV5-6 to TRBJ2-1; 8 bases are shared with TRBD2. Germline trimming cut 0 bases from V and 7 bases from J; bases unmatched to any gene: 9. The CDR3 spans 16 residues. Germline assignment: CDR1 SGHDT and CDR2 YYEEEE. The CDR3: CASSLVGGGPTNEQFF. CDR3 DNA: TGTGCCAGCAGCTTGGTCGGGGGGGGGCCCACGAATGAGCAGTTCTTC.

This clonotype came up many times. The rearrangement uses TRBV20-1 and TRBJ2-7; the D gene is possibly TRBD2 (5 bases). V lost 2 bases to trimming and J lost 2 bases, with 13 bases between them. CDR1 is DFQATT, CDR2 SNEGSKA, per germline (reference sequence). CDR3 length equals 14 residues. In DNA, the CDR3 is TGCAGTGCTAGACGGCCGGGAAGTACCTACGAGCAGTACTTC. Residues: CSARRPGSTYEQYF.

This clonotype was picked up many times. The rearrangement joins TRBV6-1 to TRBJ2-1; 12 bases agree with TRBD2. Trimming cost V 6 bases and J 13 bases; bases outside gene matches: 10. CDR1 and CDR2 (germline): MNHNS, SASEGT. This CDR3 has 14 amino acids. Written as DNA, the CDR3 is TGTGCCAGCAGCCTGGGACTAGCGGGTGACTCCCAGTTCTTC. Translated: CASSLGLAGDSQFF.

This clonotype was recorded many times. CDR3 nucleotide sequence: TGTGCCAGCAGTTTATGGGCGGGAGCCACAGATACGCAGTATTTT. This gives the protein CASSLWAGATDTQYF. The chain carries TRBV27 and TRBJ2-3; 7 bases are a match to TRBD2. CDR3 size: 15 residues. CDR1 MNHEY and CDR2 SMNVEV come from the germline V gene (reference sequence). V was pared by 1 base and J by 2 bases, with 3 bases of the junction left unmatched.

This clonotype has just a few counts. This chain connects TRBV20-1 to TRBJ2-7, with TRBD1 as a possible D gene (6 bases). There are 14 residues in the CDR3. Germline V lookup: CDR1 DFQATT, CDR2 SNEGSKA (reference sequence). V shed 3 bases and J shed 4 bases, with 16 bases lying between them. The CDR3 DNA sequence: TGCAGTGCTAGCGATACAGGGAATTCGTACGAGCAGTACTTC. It codes for CSASDTGNSYEQYF.

The CDR3 reads CASSYGPILLNEQFF. The CDR3, as DNA: TGTGCCAGCAGTTACGGTCCAATTCTCCTCAATGAGCAGTTCTTC. This chain joins TRBV6-2 or TRBV6-3 and TRBJ2-1, with unresolved D. The ends were cut back, 2 bases at V and 6 bases at J, with 14 bases in the middle. The CDR3 has 15 amino acids. Per the germline V gene, CDR1 is MNHEY and CDR2 is SVGEGT.

This clonotype turned up a few times. This chain connects TRBV20-1 to TRBJ2-7, with 9 bases that match TRBD2. V dropped 5 bases and J dropped 3; count of bases not matched to a gene: 11. This CDR3 has 15 residues. CDR1 and CDR2 from the germline V gene are DFQATT and SNEGSKA (reference sequence). CDR3 sequence (DNA): TGCAGTGCTTCACCCCTAGCGGGATGGGTCTACGAGCAGTACTTC. This gives the protein CSASPLAGWVYEQYF.

The chain has TRBV11-2 and TRBJ2-7, with 13 positions matching TRBD2. Germline trimming cut 5 bases from V and 4 bases from J; bases unmatched to any gene: 8. Germline V lookup: CDR1 SGHAT, CDR2 FQNNGV. This CDR3 spans 16 amino acids. Here the CDR3 DNA reads TGTGCCAGCAGCCAAGGGACTAGCGGGAAGGTATACGAGCAGTACTTC. Amino acids: CASSQGTSGKVYEQYF. Complete variable domain (other parts from reference TRBV11-2 and TRBJ2-7): EAGVAQSPRYKIIEKRQSVAFWCNPISGHATLYWYQQILGQGPKLLIQFQNNGVVDDSQLPKDRFSAERLKGVDSTLKIQPAKLEDSAVYLCASSQGTSGKVYEQYFGPGTRLTVT.

CDR3 in DNA: TGTGCCAGCAGCTTATCGGCTAGCGTACAAGAGACCCAGTACTTC. Protein: CASSLSASVQETQYF. The chain is built from TRBV5-4 and TRBJ2-5; perhaps TRBD2 as D (6 bases). The germline V gene has CDR1 SGHNT and CDR2 YYREEE (reference sequence). This CDR3 is 15 amino acids long. V was trimmed by 2 bases and J by 2 bases, leaving 13 bases between them.

The chain couples TRBV29-1 to TRBJ1-4; 7 bases are a match to TRBD1. V lost 4 bases to trimming and J lost 8 bases; unmatched junction nucleotides: 7. Germline CDR1 reads SQVTM; CDR2 reads ANQGSEA. The CDR3 is 13 amino acids. The DNA of the CDR3 is TGCAGCGTTGCCCTCGACAGGGCGGAAAAACTGTTTTTT. Its protein product is CSVALDRAEKLFF.

The CDR3 region is CASSPPQATGMGNEQFF. The CDR3 bases are TGTGCCAGCAGCCCCCCCCAGGCGACAGGTATGGGCAATGAGCAGTTCTTC. V is TRBV4-2 and J is TRBJ2-1; a possible D gene is TRBD1 (6 bases). Trimming took 4 bases from V and 6 from J, leaving 22 bases between them. This CDR3 comprises 17 residues. Germline V gene data show CDR1 as LGHNA and CDR2 as YNFKEQ.

This clonotype has a count of ten or more. The chain uses TRBV9 and TRBJ2-3; no definite D call. This CDR3 contains 13 residues. Germline V gene data show CDR1 as SGDLS and CDR2 as YYNGEE. Between the trimmed V and J ends, which lost 1 base and 10 bases, there was a span of 13 bases. The CDR3 spells CASSVNPRLAQYF. The CDR3 region has the DNA TGTGCCAGCAGCGTAAATCCCCGGCTGGCGCAGTATTTT.

In its sample, this clonotype was seen many times. V gene TRBV29-1 combines with J gene TRBJ2-2; D gene unclear. This CDR3 is 12 amino acids long. Trimming shortened V by 6 bases and J by 4 bases, and 9 bases separated the two germline ends. Germline CDR1 is SQVTM and CDR2 is ANQGSEA. The CDR3 region has the DNA TGCAGCGTCCGGGCAGGCACCGGGGAGCTGTTTTTT. This translates into CSVRAGTGELFF.